These 31 T cell receptor beta chains came from one sample sequenced in a study of shared clonotypes between healthy human individuals. CD45RO-negative, CCR7-positively selected cells formed the naive CD8 fraction, excluding terminally differentiated effector memory CD45RA+ cells. Some clones are missing from TCRdb's copy, which holds only in-frame ones; the method was immunoSEQ multiplex PCR. The table records roughly 570,000 clones, roughly 98% of them present only once. Sequencing was performed on naive CD8+ T cells sorted from blood. The receptors stem from a man aged 25 to 40 in good health.

V gene TRBV6-6 combines with J gene TRBJ2-7; unclear D gene. The CDR3 is 15 residues long. V was cut by 0 bases and J by 4 bases, with 13 bases left in between. Germline CDR1 reads MNHNY; CDR2 reads SVGAGI (reference sequence). As DNA, the CDR3 is TGTGCCAGCAGTTACTCGAACGCCGGCCAGTACGAGCAGTACTTC. It encodes CASSYSNAGQYEQYF.

The V and J genes are TRBV27 and TRBJ2-1; TRBD2 aligns across 12 bases. Germline CDR1 MNHEY, CDR2 SMNVEV (reference sequence). The V and J ends lost 6 bases and 4 bases, in that order; junction bases with no gene match: 4. The CDR3 consists of 15 residues. CDR3 nucleotide sequence: TGTGCCAGCAGATCAGGACTAGCGGGATACAATGAGCAGTTCTTC. Residues: CASRSGLAGYNEQFF.

The J gene is TRBJ2-3, the V gene TRBV29-1; 12 bases are shared with TRBD1. CDR1 and CDR2 from the germline V gene are SQVTM and ANQGSEA. V shed 1 base, J shed 4 bases, and the junction held 6 bases outside the gene matches. CDR3 length equals 16 residues. The DNA of the CDR3 is TGCAGCGTTGAAGGAGGGACAGGGGGCCTGGCAGATACGCAGTATTTT. Residues: CSVEGGTGGLADTQYF.

This chain links TRBV4-3 with TRBJ2-1; D may be TRBD2 (5 bases). The CDR3 runs 14 residues. Trimming shortened V by 5 bases and J by 6 bases, and 14 bases separated the two germline ends. The germline gives CDR1 LGHNA, CDR2 YSLEER. Here the CDR3 reads CASSAGAARNEQFF. Here the CDR3 DNA reads TGCGCCAGCAGCGCAGGAGCGGCGCGCAATGAGCAGTTCTTC.

The chain carries TRBV6-5 and TRBJ2-5, with D hard to call. Germline V gene data show CDR1 as MNHEY and CDR2 as SVGAGI. The CDR3 spans 13 residues. The V gene lost 6 bases and the J gene lost 5 bases, with 13 bases spanning the gap. The CDR3, as DNA: TGTGCCAGCAGCCCCCTTACCGGGGAGACCCAGTACTTC. The encoded protein is CASSPLTGETQYF.

The chain recombines TRBV30 with TRBJ1-3; D might be TRBD1 (5 bases). CDR1 is GTSNPN and CDR2 is SVGIG in the germline V gene (reference sequence). The CDR3 totals 13 residues. V was shortened by 3 bases and J by 3 bases, with 9 bases between the two germline ends. CDR3 loop: CAWSLDSGNTIYF. The CDR3 DNA follows: TGTGCCTGGAGCCTAGACAGTGGAAACACCATATATTTT.

The chain is built from TRBV2 and TRBJ2-1; no clear D gene. There are 11 residues in the CDR3. Germline CDR1 is SNHLY and CDR2 is FYNNEI. Trimming shortened V by 4 bases and J by 5 bases, and 3 bases separated the two germline ends. CDR3 region: CASSGNNEQFF. The CDR3 DNA is TGTGCCAGCAGTGGTAACAATGAGCAGTTCTTC.

V gene TRBV10-2 combines with J gene TRBJ1-5; D gene unclear. This CDR3 is built from 13 residues. V gave up 5 bases and J gave up 6 bases, with 11 bases separating them. Germline CDR1 is WSHSY and CDR2 is SAAADI. The CDR3 reads CASSSGNIQPQHF. In DNA form, the CDR3 reads TGCGCCAGCAGTTCGGGAAACATTCAGCCCCAGCATTTT.

This sequence joins TRBV11-2 and TRBJ2-7; possible D gene TRBD1, 5 bases. The CDR3 is 15 residues long. The V gene's germline CDR1 is SGHAT and CDR2 FQNNGV. V was cut by 5 bases and J by 2 bases, with 16 bases left in between. The CDR3 DNA reads as TGTGCCAGCAGCGAGACAGCTAGGGTCGCCTACGAGCAGTACTTC. Its translation is CASSETARVAYEQYF.

This chain uses TRBV5-4 with TRBJ2-3; D is ambiguous. CDR3 size: 15 residues. Looked up from germline, CDR1 is SGHNT and CDR2 is YYREEE (reference sequence). The ends were cut back, 4 bases at V and 2 bases at J, with 14 bases in the middle. DNA of the CDR3: TGTGCCAGCAGCCAGCGAAATTTTTTCACAGATACGCAGTATTTT. Amino acids: CASSQRNFFTDTQYF. Drawing the rest from reference TRBV5-4 and TRBJ2-3, the complete variable domain is ETGVTQSPTHLIKTRGQQVTLRCSSQSGHNTVSWYQQALGQGPQFIFQYYREEENGRGNFPPRFSGLQFPNYSSELNVNALELDDSALYLCASSQRNFFTDTQYFGPGTRLTVL.

This clone was picked up one time. In DNA form, the CDR3 reads TGTGCCAGCAGCCCCGGGACAGGGGGCACTGAAGCTTTCTTT. This sequence encodes CASSPGTGGTEAFF. The chain couples TRBV7-8 to TRBJ1-1; 11 bases align to TRBD1. Trimming removed 5 bases from V and 4 bases from J; junction bases left unmatched: 3. CDR3 size: 14 residues. The germline V gene has CDR1 SGHVS and CDR2 FQNEAQ.

The chain joins TRBV28 to TRBJ2-7; possible D gene TRBD1, 6 bases. Germline CDR1 reads MDHEN; CDR2 reads SYDVKM. The CDR3 runs 17 residues. V shed 5 bases and J shed 2 bases, with 22 bases lying between them. The CDR3 nucleotides are TGTGCCAGCAGTCGAATGGACAGACAACTAACTCCCTACGAGCAGTACTTC. Its protein is CASSRMDRQLTPYEQYF.

This rearrangement joins TRBV11-2 to TRBJ2-4, with 10 bases lining up with TRBD1. The junction had 14 bases not matched to a gene; V was cut back by 8 bases and J by 4 bases. The CDR3 contains 17 residues. The germline CDR1 and CDR2 sequences are SGHAT and FQNNGV. Here the CDR3 DNA reads TGTGCCAGCTTGGGACAGGGGTTATCTGGGCCAAAAAACATTCAGTACTTC. The encoded protein is CASLGQGLSGPKNIQYF.

V and J are TRBV6-5 and TRBJ2-5; 9 bases map to TRBD2. Germline CDR1 is MNHEY and CDR2 is SVGAGI. V lost 4 bases to trimming and J lost 5 bases; unmatched junction nucleotides: 5. The CDR3 length is 14 residues. In DNA form, the CDR3 reads TGTGCCAGCAGTTTAGCGGGAGTGGGCGAGACCCAGTACTTC. It yields the protein CASSLAGVGETQYF.

The chain joins TRBV11-2 to TRBJ2-3; possible D gene TRBD2, 5 bases. The germline CDR1 and CDR2 sequences are SGHAT and FQNNGV. Deletions cut 4 bases from V and 2 bases from J, with 19 bases between. This CDR3 has 17 residues. The CDR3: CASSSSWTGRVTDTQYF. The DNA for the CDR3 is TGTGCCAGCAGCTCAAGCTGGACTGGGCGAGTCACAGATACGCAGTATTTT.

This clone has only one observation. This chain uses TRBV7-9 with TRBJ2-4; TRBD2 matches 11 bases. Germline CDR1 reads SEHNR; CDR2 reads FQNEAQ (reference sequence). The CDR3 length is 16 residues. J lost 4 bases, V lost 5 bases, and 7 bases had no gene match. CDR3: CASSPTSGSFKNIQYF. The CDR3 DNA is TGTGCCAGCAGCCCCACTAGCGGGAGCTTTAAAAACATTCAGTACTTC. The whole variable domain, filled in from reference TRBV7-9 and TRBJ2-4, reads DTGVSQNPRHKITKRGQNVTFRCDPISEHNRLYWYRQTLGQGPEFLTYFQNEAQLEKSRLLSDRFSAERPKGSFSTLEIQRTEQGDSAMYLCASSPTSGSFKNIQYFGAGTRLSVL.

V gene TRBV7-9 combines with J gene TRBJ2-1, with 7 bases fitting TRBD2. The CDR3 runs 12 residues. The V gene's germline CDR1 is SEHNR and CDR2 FQNEAQ (reference sequence). The junction had 7 bases not matched to a gene; V was cut back by 9 bases and J by 8 bases. CDR3: CARSGGTDEQFF. CDR3 sequence (DNA): TGTGCCAGATCGGGGGGTACCGATGAGCAGTTCTTC.

V gene TRBV4-3 combines with J gene TRBJ2-5, with a weak D call TRBD2 (6 bases). V was trimmed by 1 base and J by 2 bases, leaving 14 bases between them. This CDR3 has 16 amino acids. CDR1 and CDR2 (germline): LGHNA, YSLEER. DNA for the CDR3: TGCGCCAGCAGCCAAGGGAGGGCCCGGGGGCAAGAGACCCAGTACTTC. Its protein product is CASSQGRARGQETQYF.

The V call is TRBV7-9, the J call TRBJ1-4; 7 bases are shared with TRBD1. V lost 4 bases to trimming and J lost 4 bases; unmatched junction nucleotides: 9. From germline, CDR1 is SEHNR and CDR2 FQNEAQ (reference sequence). The CDR3 covers 16 residues. In DNA form, the CDR3 reads TGTGCCAGCAGCTCCCTTAGGGACAGCTTTAATGAAAAACTGTTTTTT. Translation gives CASSSLRDSFNEKLFF.

This chain links TRBV5-1 with TRBJ1-1; 8 bases are shared with TRBD1. The CDR3 consists of 14 residues. J was trimmed by 5 bases and V by 4 bases; bases with no gene match: 7. Germline V gives CDR1 SGHRS, CDR2 YFSETQ. CDR3: CASSLTGAGTEAFF. The CDR3 DNA sequence: TGCGCCAGCAGCCTGACAGGGGCGGGAACTGAAGCTTTCTTT.

The rearrangement uses TRBV27 and TRBJ2-1; the D call may be TRBD1 or TRBD2 (5 bases each). This CDR3 is built from 13 residues. Germline V CDR1 and CDR2: MNHEY, SMNVEV (reference sequence). The ends were cut back, 5 bases at V and 9 bases at J, with 14 bases in the middle. CDR3 protein: CASSLRGASEQFF. The CDR3 DNA is TGTGCCAGCAGTCTGAGAGGGGCGAGTGAGCAGTTCTTC.

This chain connects TRBV18 to TRBJ2-5; perhaps TRBD1 as D (6 bases). The CDR3 has 15 residues. V lost 3 bases and J lost 1, with 12 bases in between. Germline CDR1 is KGHSH and CDR2 is LQKENI. This chain's CDR3 is CASSPWGTSQETQYF. The CDR3 DNA reads TGTGCCAGCTCACCGTGGGGGACAAGCCAAGAGACCCAGTACTTC.

The chain joins TRBV6-7 to TRBJ2-2; D may be TRBD1 (6 bases). TRBV6-7 is designated an ORF whose function remains uncertain. Trimming removed 2 bases from V and 5 bases from J, with 12 bases in between. This CDR3 spans 15 amino acids. The DNA for the CDR3 is TGTGCCAGCAGTTACCTCGACAGGAATACCGGGGAGCTGTTTTTT. This encodes CASSYLDRNTGELFF.

The chain employs TRBV6-1 and TRBJ2-2; D possibly corresponds to TRBD2 (6 bases). Germline CDR1 reads MNHNS; CDR2 reads SASEGT. The germline V and J ends were trimmed by 7 bases and 5 bases, with 14 bases remaining between them. The CDR3 covers 14 residues. The CDR3 loop reads CASTLTGETGELFF. The CDR3 region has the DNA TGTGCCAGCACCCTCACGGGGGAAACCGGGGAGCTGTTTTTT.

The J gene is TRBJ2-1, the V gene TRBV7-9; D perhaps matches TRBD2 (7 bases). This CDR3 has 19 amino acids. Looked up from germline, CDR1 is SEHNR and CDR2 is FQNEAQ (reference sequence). Deletions cut 4 bases from V and 2 bases from J, with 24 bases between. CDR3 region: CASSSTVAGVGGPYNEQFF. In DNA form, the CDR3 reads TGTGCCAGCAGCTCCACTGTGGCGGGAGTGGGGGGCCCCTACAATGAGCAGTTCTTC.

The chain joins TRBV6-5 to TRBJ2-1; D possibly corresponds to TRBD1 (5 bases). V gave up 10 bases and J gave up 8 bases, with 12 bases separating them. The CDR3 loop spans 11 amino acids. The germline gives CDR1 MNHEY, CDR2 SVGAGI. The CDR3 DNA is TGTGCCACACAGTGGGGCGATGAGCAGTTCTTC. Encoded protein: CATQWGDEQFF.

This clone was seen only once. This chain connects TRBV28 to TRBJ1-2, with D possibly being TRBD1 (5 bases). This CDR3 has 15 residues. Trimming took off 1 base at V and 6 bases at J, with 15 bases between the two ends. The germline V gene encodes CDR1 MDHEN and CDR2 SYDVKM. CDR3 residues: CASSLSPRERDGYTF. The CDR3, as DNA: TGTGCCAGCAGTTTATCCCCCAGGGAGAGGGATGGCTACACCTTC.

This clone appeared once. The rearrangement joins TRBV7-9 to TRBJ1-4, with a possible D match to TRBD1 (5 bases). CDR1 and CDR2 (germline): SEHNR, FQNEAQ (reference sequence). This CDR3 contains 15 residues. The V end was cut by 2 bases, the J end by 6 bases, with 13 bases between. The CDR3 reads CASSLFGGTDEKLFF. The CDR3 nucleotides are TGTGCCAGCAGCTTATTCGGGGGTACGGATGAAAAACTGTTTTTT.

V usage is TRBV7-9 and J usage is TRBJ1-1; D unclear. The CDR3 is made up of 11 amino acids. V was shortened by 5 bases and J by 10 bases, with 11 bases between the two germline ends. CDR1 and CDR2 (germline): SEHNR, FQNEAQ (reference sequence). The chain's CDR3 is CASSLEGIAFF. CDR3 in DNA: TGTGCCAGCAGCCTCGAGGGCATAGCTTTCTTT.

V and J are TRBV7-9 and TRBJ2-1; D perhaps matches TRBD2 (6 bases). The V gene's germline CDR1 is SEHNR and CDR2 FQNEAQ (reference sequence). The CDR3 is 16 residues long. Between the trimmed V and J ends, which lost 4 bases and 7 bases, there was a span of 20 bases. The CDR3 loop reads CASSSPWRGGINEQFF. Here the CDR3 DNA reads TGTGCCAGCAGCTCGCCTTGGCGGGGAGGTATAAATGAGCAGTTCTTC.

This clone was seen once. CDR3 protein: CASSLDTSGNNEQFF. In DNA, the CDR3 is TGTGCCAGCAGCTTAGACACTAGCGGTAACAATGAGCAGTTCTTC. This chain joins TRBV7-9 and TRBJ2-1; 8 positions match TRBD2. This CDR3 is built from 15 residues. Losses at the gene ends were 1 base for V and 5 bases for J; bases not matched to a gene: 4. Germline loops: CDR1 SEHNR, CDR2 FQNEAQ (reference sequence). The full variable domain, with the rest looked up from reference TRBV7-9 and TRBJ2-1, is DTGVSQNPRHKITKRGQNVTFRCDPISEHNRLYWYRQTLGQGPEFLTYFQNEAQLEKSRLLSDRFSAERPKGSFSTLEIQRTEQGDSAMYLCASSLDTSGNNEQFFGPGTRLTVL.